This T cell receptor (beta chain) was identified during a study of cytomegalovirus exposure and HLA in healthy donors. Study in general: The approximately 120 validation repertoires, a later analysis reported, used the same platform as the 666 first-cohort repertoires.

The donors were members of the validation cohort comprising over a hundred subjects, separate from the roughly 640-subject first cohort. Some clones are missing from TCRdb's copy, which holds only in-frame ones; the method was immunoSEQ multiplex PCR. The repertoire holds under 200,000 clones, with approximately 87% as singletons. Comment on this clone: Antigen specificity is unknown.

V shed 1 base and J 6 bases; nucleotides not matched to a gene: 5. The CDR3 spans 15 residues. Germline values: CDR1 SNHLY, CDR2 FYNNEI. The study, taken as a whole, reports: The investigators catalogued some 150 TCR beta chains as cytomegalovirus-associated.

The source material was PBMCs. The chain joins TRBV2 to TRBJ2-2; 7 bases are shared with TRBD1. The sequence was collected from a woman between 25 and 40 years old in good health and CMV-seronegative. The CDR3 DNA reads TGTGCCAGCAGTGAAGTAAGAGGGGGCCCCGGGGAGCTGTTTTTT. It specifies CASSEVRGGPGELFF.